These T cell receptor beta chains were read from a single sample in a study of blood T cells in healthy people across ages. MiXCR, applied by TCRdb to the 5' RACE reads, yields one record per CDR3 protein. Among approximately 2,000,000 distinct CDR3 sequences listed, approximately 40% were seen once. What was sequenced was blood. These receptors were obtained from a human donor in good health. The CDR3 runs from the conserved cysteine through the conserved F or W. Fields, in order: V gene, clone size, D gene, CDR3 length, J gene, CDR3 protein, CDR3 DNA. D genes are given only for firm matches. Size values are once, few and many counts, or a class for expanded clones, and some rows have none.

TRBV7-2	few	.	14	TRBJ2-5	CASSLNVQPETQYF	TGTGCCAGCAGCTTAAATGTGCAACCAGAGACCCAGTACTTC
TRBV4-1	.	.	15	TRBJ1-5	CAGSRDYLGNQPQHF	TGCGCCGGCAGCCGGGACTATTTGGGCAATCAGCCCCAGCATTTT
TRBV3-1	.	.	15	TRBJ1-3	CASSETSAAGNTIYF	TGTGCCAGCAGCGAAACCAGCGCGGCGGGAAACACCATATATTTT
TRBV28	.	TRBD2	17	TRBJ2-3	CASSPLLTSGGIDTQYF	TGTGCCAGCAGTCCCCTCTTGACTAGCGGGGGAATAGATACGCAGTATTTT
TRBV29-1	.	.	13	TRBJ2-7	CSVPDTDSYEQYF	TGCAGCGTTCCTGATACTGACTCCTACGAGCAGTACTTC
TRBV12-3/TRBV12-4	.	.	14	TRBJ1-5	CASNPDGYNQPQHF	TGTGCCAGCAATCCGGACGGATACAATCAGCCCCAGCATTTT
TRBV28	.	.	14	TRBJ2-5	CASSPSFGSETQYF	TGTGCCAGCAGTCCTTCTTTTGGGTCAGAGACCCAGTACTTC
TRBV7-9	.	TRBD1	16	TRBJ1-4	CASSPPRGQGGEKLFF	TGTGCCAGCAGCCCACCTCGGGGACAGGGCGGTGAAAAACTGTTTTTT
TRBV4-2	.	.	16	TRBJ2-7	CASSQVAGVGGYEQYF	TGTGCCAGCAGCCAAGTTGCAGGGGTGGGCGGTTACGAGCAGTACTTC
TRBV12-3/TRBV12-4	.	TRBD1	16	TRBJ2-3	CASTPTGTGVADTQYF	TGTGCCAGCACCCCAACCGGGACAGGGGTTGCAGATACGCAGTATTTT